This T cell receptor beta chain was found in a study of blood T cell repertoires in COVID-19. The wider study: Acute and convalescent COVID-19 samples came from the United States, Italy and Spain. T cells, B-cell-depleted T cells, or PBMCs provided the cDNA or gDNA that served as material.

V was pared by 7 bases and J by 6 bases, with 11 bases of the junction left unmatched. CDR1 is LGHDT, CDR2 YNNKEL, per germline (reference sequence). This CDR3 is built from 15 residues. Authors' analysis steps: It was from reference gene primer amplification that nucleated cell counts were estimated. Profiling relied on immunoSEQ multiplex PCR, and the TCRdb table lists in-frame clones only, not all of them. V, J and clone size were drawn from that table, and D and trimming were deduced from the DNA. The sample lists tens of thousands of clones; about 95% were seen once. The J gene is TRBJ2-2, the V gene TRBV3-1 (or the pseudogene TRBV3-2); 7 nucleotides align to TRBD2. The sample consisted of peripheral blood. The sequence was collected from a human donor with active COVID-19. The donor label of this sample is uncertain. CDR3 protein: CASKFGRELSGELFF. The CDR3, as DNA: TGTGCCAGCAAGTTTGGGCGGGAGTTATCCGGGGAGCTGTTTTTT.